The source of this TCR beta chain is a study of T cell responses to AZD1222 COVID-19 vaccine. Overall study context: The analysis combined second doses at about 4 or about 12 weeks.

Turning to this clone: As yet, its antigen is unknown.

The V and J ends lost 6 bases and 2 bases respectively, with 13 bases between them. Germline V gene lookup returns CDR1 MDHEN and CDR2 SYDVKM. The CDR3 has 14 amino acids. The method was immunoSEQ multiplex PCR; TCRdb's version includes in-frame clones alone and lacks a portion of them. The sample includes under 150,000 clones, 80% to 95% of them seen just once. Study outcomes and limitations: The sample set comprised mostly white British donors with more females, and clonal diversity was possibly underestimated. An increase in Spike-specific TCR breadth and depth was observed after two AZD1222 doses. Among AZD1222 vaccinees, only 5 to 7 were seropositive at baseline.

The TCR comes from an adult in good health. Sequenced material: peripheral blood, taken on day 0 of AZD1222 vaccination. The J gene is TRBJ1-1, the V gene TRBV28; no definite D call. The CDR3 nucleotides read TGTGCCAGCAGCCGTCGGACGGACAACACTGAAGCTTTCTTT. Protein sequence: CASSRRTDNTEAFF.